The 27 T cell receptor beta chains reported below all come from one sample, sequenced in a study of identical twins. Using its own MiXCR run on the 5' RACE reads, TCRdb lists one record per CDR3 protein. The repertoire holds about 100,000 distinct CDR3 sequences, with 5.9% as singletons. The specimen sequenced was memory T cells sorted from blood. The origin of the receptors is a woman aged 45-65 years in good health.

This clonotype was observed a few times. V and J are TRBV20-1 and TRBJ2-4; D may be TRBD2 (5 bases). Germline V gene lookup returns CDR1 DFQATT and CDR2 SNEGSKA (reference sequence). V lost 1 base and J 8 bases, leaving 12 bases between the germline ends. This CDR3 spans 13 amino acids. CDR3 sequence reads: CSARVRRNYIQYF. Here the CDR3 DNA reads TGCAGTGCTAGAGTCAGGAGGAATTACATTCAGTACTTC.

Ten or more counts support this clonotype. This sequence joins TRBV27 and TRBJ1-5; TRBD1 aligns across 10 bases. Germline CDR1 MNHEY, CDR2 SMNVEV (reference sequence). This CDR3 has 15 amino acids. V trimming: 4 bases; J trimming: 4 bases; junction bases outside the gene matches: 4. Here the CDR3 reads CASSSPGQGNQPQHF. CDR3 bases: TGTGCCAGCAGTTCCCCGGGACAGGGGAATCAGCCCCAGCATTTT.

Many counts were recorded for this clonotype. The V gene is TRBV5-1, the J gene TRBJ2-5, with unresolved D. V lost 0 bases and J 2 bases, leaving 8 bases between the germline ends. CDR1 and CDR2 from the germline V gene are SGHRS and YFSETQ. The CDR3 runs to 14 residues. In DNA form, the CDR3 reads TGCGCCAGCAGCTTGGTTGGTATACAAGAGACCCAGTACTTC. Its translation: CASSLVGIQETQYF.

This clonotype was found many times. V is TRBV20-1 and J is TRBJ2-4, with a tentative D call TRBD2 (6 bases). V lost 0 bases to trimming and J lost 15 bases, with 18 bases between them. CDR1 and CDR2 (germline): DFQATT, SNEGSKA (reference sequence). The CDR3 runs 13 residues. CDR3 residues: CSARDWRGGLVYF. The CDR3 DNA follows: TGCAGTGCTAGAGATTGGAGGGGAGGCCTGGTGTACTTC.

This clonotype was observed many times. The chain recombines TRBV29-1 with TRBJ1-4; TRBD1 matches 7 bases. Germline CDR1 and CDR2: SQVTM and ANQGSEA. The junction had 9 bases not matched to a gene; V was cut back by 6 bases and J by 8 bases. This CDR3 is built from 13 residues. The CDR3 sequence: CSVKDRDSEKLFF. CDR3 nucleotide sequence: TGCAGCGTAAAAGACAGGGATTCGGAAAAACTGTTTTTT.

Ten or more counts support this clonotype. This rearrangement joins TRBV7-8 to TRBJ2-3; TRBD2 agrees at 12 bases. The germline CDR1 and CDR2 sequences are SGHVS and FQNEAQ. V dropped 5 bases and J dropped 2; count of bases not matched to a gene: 2. CDR3 length equals 15 residues. CDR3 protein: CASSRTSGTTDTQYF. CDR3 DNA sequence: TGTGCCAGCAGCCGGACTAGCGGGACCACAGATACGCAGTATTTT.

The sample holds a few counts of this clonotype. The chain employs TRBV6-1 and TRBJ2-1; 8 nucleotides align to TRBD2. The germline V gene encodes CDR1 MNHNS and CDR2 SASEGT. The CDR3 runs 21 residues. The V and J ends lost 2 bases and 5 bases, in that order; junction bases with no gene match: 23. The CDR3 reads CASSERFYGTGSGSRDNEQFF. In DNA, the CDR3 is TGTGCCAGCAGTGAACGGTTTTACGGGACGGGGAGCGGGAGTAGGGACAATGAGCAGTTCTTC.

The chain couples TRBV19 to TRBJ2-1; D is ambiguous. With 1 base removed from V and 8 bases from J, the gap between germline ends came to 12 bases. From germline, CDR1 is LNHDA and CDR2 SQIVND (reference sequence). This CDR3 has 14 amino acids. The CDR3 nucleotides read TGTGCCAGTAGTATAGCGAAGCCTAGGGATGAGCAGTTCTTC. It specifies CASSIAKPRDEQFF.

This clonotype was counted many times. The CDR3 region is CASSQGQGRETQYF. The DNA of the CDR3 is TGCGCCAGCAGCCAGGGACAGGGGCGAGAGACCCAGTACTTC. J is TRBJ2-5 and V is TRBV5-1; 10 bases align to TRBD1. The CDR3 contains 14 residues. The germline gives CDR1 SGHRS, CDR2 YFSETQ. V dropped 4 bases and J dropped 4; count of bases not matched to a gene: 4. Full variable domain (remainder filled in from reference TRBV5-1 and TRBJ2-5): KAGVTQTPRYLIKTRGQQVTLSCSPISGHRSVSWYQQTPGQGLQFLFEYFSETQRNKGNFPGRFSGRQFSNSRSEMNVSTLELGDSALYLCASSQGQGRETQYFGPGTRLLVL.

This chain links TRBV20-1 with TRBJ2-5, with 7 bases matching TRBD2. V shed 5 bases and J 4 bases; nucleotides not matched to a gene: 4. This CDR3 spans 12 amino acids. Germline CDR1 and CDR2: DFQATT and SNEGSKA (reference sequence). This chain's CDR3 is CSARGVGETQYF. CDR3 in DNA: TGCAGTGCTCGGGGGGTGGGAGAGACCCAGTACTTC.

This clonotype was found many times. The chain carries TRBV3-1 and TRBJ1-6, with D possibly being TRBD1 (5 bases). V lost 3 bases, J lost 6 bases, and 9 bases lay in between. The length of the CDR3 is 14 residues. The germline V gene has CDR1 LGHDT and CDR2 YNNKEL (reference sequence). The CDR3 nucleotides read TGTGCCAGCAGCCAGAAACAGGCTAATTCACCCCTCCACTTT. Translation: CASSQKQANSPLHF.

At least ten counts were recorded for this clonotype. The chain combines TRBV4-2 with TRBJ2-1; TRBD1 agrees at 8 bases. There are 16 residues in the CDR3. V lost 4 bases and J lost 7; bases outside the gene matches: 12. CDR1 and CDR2 from the germline V gene are LGHNA and YNFKEQ. In DNA, the CDR3 is TGTGCCAGCAGCCCCCAGGCAGGGGGCGCGGTAAATGAGCAGTTCTTC. It is translated as CASSPQAGGAVNEQFF.

This clonotype was found many times. DNA of the CDR3: TGTGCCTGGGCGACTAGCCGTACTACAGATACGCAGTATTTT. It specifies CAWATSRTTDTQYF. The chain joins TRBV30 to TRBJ2-3, with 7 bases aligning to TRBD2. Trimming cost V 5 bases and J 3 bases; bases outside gene matches: 8. CDR3 length: 14 amino acids. Germline V gives CDR1 GTSNPN, CDR2 SVGIG (reference sequence).

At least ten counts were recorded for this clonotype. The CDR3 loop reads CASSDSGTSGTDTQYF. DNA of the CDR3: TGTGCCAGCAGTGACTCGGGGACCTCGGGCACAGATACGCAGTATTTT. This rearrangement joins TRBV6-4 to TRBJ2-3; D possibly uses TRBD1 or TRBD2 (5 bases each). The V gene's germline CDR1 is MRHNA and CDR2 SNTAGT. The V gene lost 0 bases and the J gene lost 1 base, with 11 bases spanning the gap. This CDR3 has 16 residues.

This clonotype was recorded many times. This chain links TRBV10-3 with TRBJ1-4; D is undetermined. The V gene's germline CDR1 is ENHRY and CDR2 SYGVKD. V lost 6 bases and J lost 0, with 11 bases in between. The CDR3 is 15 residues long. Here the CDR3 reads CAIRRSTATNEKLFF. CDR3 in DNA: TGTGCCATCAGAAGGTCGACTGCAACTAATGAAAAACTGTTTTTT.

J is TRBJ2-5 and V is TRBV6-2 or TRBV6-3; TRBD2 agrees at 9 bases. With 7 bases clipped from V and 4 bases from J, the junction kept 10 bases outside the gene matches. This CDR3 has 15 residues. Germline V gene lookup returns CDR1 MNHEY and CDR2 SVGEGT. CDR3 region: CASKAPAGGVETQYF. The CDR3 DNA follows: TGTGCCAGCAAGGCCCCCGCGGGAGGGGTAGAGACCCAGTACTTC.

This clonotype was counted only a few times. CDR3 in DNA: TGCAGTGCTGGGGGACAGAATCAAGAGACCCAGTACTTC. As protein: CSAGGQNQETQYF. This chain uses TRBV20-1 with TRBJ2-5; 7 nucleotides agree with TRBD1. This CDR3 comprises 13 residues. The V gene's germline CDR1 is DFQATT and CDR2 SNEGSKA (reference sequence). V gave up 5 bases and J gave up 2 bases; unmatched junction bases: 5.

This clonotype was recorded many times. The chain combines TRBV29-1 with TRBJ2-1; 13 nucleotides agree with TRBD2. The CDR3 totals 16 residues. Losses at the gene ends were 4 bases for V and 0 bases for J; bases not matched to a gene: 3. The germline V gene encodes CDR1 SQVTM and CDR2 ANQGSEA. The CDR3 nucleotides read TGCAGCGTTGTACTAGCGGGAGGGGGCTCCTACAATGAGCAGTTCTTC. Translation gives CSVVLAGGGSYNEQFF.

This clonotype was recorded at least ten times. The chain's CDR3 is CSAREGANSYNEQFF. CDR3 sequence (DNA): TGCAGTGCTAGAGAAGGCGCGAACTCCTACAATGAGCAGTTCTTC. The chain uses TRBV20-1 and TRBJ2-1; D remains unclear. V was trimmed by 0 bases and J by 0 bases, leaving 9 bases between them. The germline V gene encodes CDR1 DFQATT and CDR2 SNEGSKA (reference sequence). The CDR3 covers 15 residues.

Of note for this clonotype: Possible read error: a much larger clone is one base away. V is TRBV14 and J is TRBJ2-1; D possibly corresponds to TRBD2 (6 bases). Trimming shortened V by 5 bases and J by 12 bases, and 14 bases separated the two germline ends. Germline lookup yields CDR1 SGHDN and CDR2 FVKESK. This CDR3 spans 12 amino acids. CDR3 sequence: CASSSRPGRQFF. In DNA, the CDR3 is TGTGCCAGCAGCTCCCGACCCGGGAGGCAGTTCTTC.

This clonotype was seen only a few times. J is TRBJ2-7 and V is TRBV10-3, with 7 bases lining up with TRBD1. The CDR3 length is 14 residues. The V gene's germline CDR1 is ENHRY and CDR2 SYGVKD. V lost 6 bases and J lost 1; bases outside the gene matches: 6. The chain's CDR3 is CAIRGDSRSYEQYV. CDR3 DNA: TGTGCCATCAGGGGGGACAGTCGGTCCTACGAGCAGTACGTC.

This clonotype showed up many times. The chain links TRBV27 to TRBJ2-7, with D perhaps TRBD2 (6 bases). The CDR3 consists of 14 residues. Germline assignment: CDR1 MNHEY and CDR2 SMNVEV (reference sequence). V gave up 5 bases and J gave up 5 bases, with 16 bases separating them. This CDR3 reads CASSRGGNFDEQYF. CDR3 DNA: TGTGCCAGCAGTCGGGGCGGGAACTTCGACGAGCAGTACTTC.

This clonotype rates as medium-sized. The DNA for the CDR3 is TGTGCCAGCAGTCCCACCGGGACTAGCGGTACAGATACGCAGTATTTT. Amino acids: CASSPTGTSGTDTQYF. The V and J genes are TRBV12-3 or TRBV12-4 and TRBJ2-3; 11 bases are shared with TRBD2. The ends lost 5 bases at V and 3 bases at J; junction bases unmatched: 7. The CDR3 has 16 amino acids.

The table lists this clonotype with many counts. The chain recombines TRBV7-2 with TRBJ2-5, with 7 positions matching TRBD1. Germline values: CDR1 SGHTA, CDR2 FQGNSA. CDR3 size: 15 residues. Trimming removed 6 bases from V and 5 bases from J; junction bases left unmatched: 12. CDR3 protein: CASSSVKGAVETQYF. The CDR3 DNA follows: TGTGCCAGCAGTTCTGTTAAGGGGGCGGTGGAGACCCAGTACTTC. Looking up the rest from reference TRBV7-2 and TRBJ2-5 gives the full variable domain: GAGVSQSPSNKVTEKGKDVELRCDPISGHTALYWYRQSLGQGLEFLIYFQGNSAPDKSGLPSDRFSAERTGGSVSTLTIQRTQQEDSAVYLCASSSVKGAVETQYFGPGTRLLVL.

This clonotype was seen ten or more times. The chain joins TRBV5-1 to TRBJ2-7; D may match TRBD1 or TRBD2 (5 bases each). The ends were cut back, 1 base at V and 6 bases at J, with 11 bases in the middle. The CDR3 covers 13 residues. Germline values: CDR1 SGHRS, CDR2 YFSETQ. The CDR3 region is CASSLQGAAEQYF. The CDR3 nucleotides read TGCGCCAGCAGCTTGCAGGGAGCAGCCGAGCAGTACTTC.

This clonotype was counted a few times. The chain has TRBV10-3 and TRBJ2-2; the D gene is possibly TRBD1 (6 bases). The CDR3 sequence is 12 residues long. Germline CDR1 reads ENHRY; CDR2 reads SYGVKD. V was trimmed by 7 bases and J by 5 bases, leaving 8 bases between them. Written as DNA, the CDR3 is TGTGCCATCAATCAGGGGACCGGGGAGCTGTTTTTT. This gives the protein CAINQGTGELFF.

This clonotype came up many times. This chain links TRBV6-5 with TRBJ2-2, with D possibly TRBD2 on 6 matching bases. Germline V gene data show CDR1 as MNHEY and CDR2 as SVGAGI. The CDR3 has 14 amino acids. Trimming removed 6 bases at V and 4 bases at J, with 12 bases between. The CDR3 loop reads CASRADGGTGELFF. CDR3 nucleotide sequence: TGTGCCAGCAGGGCCGACGGGGGCACCGGGGAGCTGTTTTTT.